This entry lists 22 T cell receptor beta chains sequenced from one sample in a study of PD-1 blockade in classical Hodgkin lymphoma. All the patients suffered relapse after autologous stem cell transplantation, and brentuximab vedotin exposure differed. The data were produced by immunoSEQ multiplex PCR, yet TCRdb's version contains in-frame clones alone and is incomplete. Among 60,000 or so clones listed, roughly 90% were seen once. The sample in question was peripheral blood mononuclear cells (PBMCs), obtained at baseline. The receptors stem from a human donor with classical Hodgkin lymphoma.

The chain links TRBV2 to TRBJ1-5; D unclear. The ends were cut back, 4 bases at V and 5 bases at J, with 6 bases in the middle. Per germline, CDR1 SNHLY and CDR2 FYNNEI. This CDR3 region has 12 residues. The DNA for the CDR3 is TGTGCCAGCAGTGTCATAGATCAGCCCCAGCATTTT. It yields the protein CASSVIDQPQHF. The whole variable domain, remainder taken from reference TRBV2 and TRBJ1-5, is EPEVTQTPSHQVTQMGQEVILRCVPISNHLYFYWYRQILGQKVEFLVSFYNNEISEKSEIFDDQFSVERPDGSNFTLKIRSTKLEDSAMYFCASSVIDQPQHFGDGTRLSIL.

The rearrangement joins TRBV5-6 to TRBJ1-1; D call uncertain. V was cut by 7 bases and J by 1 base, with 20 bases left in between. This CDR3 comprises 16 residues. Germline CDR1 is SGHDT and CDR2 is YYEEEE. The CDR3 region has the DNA TGTGCCAGCCGCTGGCCTTACCCCGGCGGGAACACTGAAGCTTTCTTT. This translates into CASRWPYPGGNTEAFF. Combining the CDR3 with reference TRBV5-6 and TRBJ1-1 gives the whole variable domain DAGVTQSPTHLIKTRGQQVTLRCSPKSGHDTVSWYQQALGQGPQFIFQYYEEEERQRGNFPDRFSGHQFPNYSSELNVNALLLGDSALYLCASRWPYPGGNTEAFFGQGTRLTVV.

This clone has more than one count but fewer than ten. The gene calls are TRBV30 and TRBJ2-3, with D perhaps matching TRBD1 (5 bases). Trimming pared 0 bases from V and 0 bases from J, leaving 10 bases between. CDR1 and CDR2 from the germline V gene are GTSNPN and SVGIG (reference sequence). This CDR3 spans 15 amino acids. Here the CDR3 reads CAWSVTGPSTDTQYF. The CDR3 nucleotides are TGTGCCTGGAGTGTAACAGGTCCTAGCACAGATACGCAGTATTTT. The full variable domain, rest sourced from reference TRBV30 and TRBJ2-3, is SQTIHQWPATLVQPVGSPLSLECTVEGTSNPNLYWYRQAAGRGLQLLFYSVGIGQISSEVPQNLSASRPQDRQFILSSKKLLLSDSGFYLCAWSVTGPSTDTQYFGPGTRLTVL.

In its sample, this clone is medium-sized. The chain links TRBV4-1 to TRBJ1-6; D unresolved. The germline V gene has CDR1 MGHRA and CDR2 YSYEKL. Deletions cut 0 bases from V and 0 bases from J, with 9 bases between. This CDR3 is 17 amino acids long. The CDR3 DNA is TGCGCCAGCAGCCAAGAAGCATCTAGCTCCTATAATTCACCCCTCCACTTT. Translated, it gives CASSQEASSSYNSPLHF.

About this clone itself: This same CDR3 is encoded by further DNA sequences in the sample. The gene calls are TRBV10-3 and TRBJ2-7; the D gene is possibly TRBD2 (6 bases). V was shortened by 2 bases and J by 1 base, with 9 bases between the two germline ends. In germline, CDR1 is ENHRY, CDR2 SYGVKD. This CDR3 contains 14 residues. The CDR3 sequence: CAISETGGSYEQYF. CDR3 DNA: TGTGCCATCAGTGAGACAGGAGGGTCCTACGAGCAGTACTTC.

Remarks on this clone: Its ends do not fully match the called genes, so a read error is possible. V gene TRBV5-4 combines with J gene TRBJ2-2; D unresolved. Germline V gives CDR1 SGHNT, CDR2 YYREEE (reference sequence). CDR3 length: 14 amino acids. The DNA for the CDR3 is TGTACCAGCAGCTTGCGAGAGCCCCCCGGGGAGCTGTTTTTT. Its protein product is CTSSLREPPGELFF.

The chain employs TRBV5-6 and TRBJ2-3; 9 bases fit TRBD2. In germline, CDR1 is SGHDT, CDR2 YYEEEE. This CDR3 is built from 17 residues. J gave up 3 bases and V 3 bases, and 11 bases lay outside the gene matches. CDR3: CASSCAGGRKETDTQYF. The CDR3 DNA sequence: TGTGCCAGCAGCTGCGCGGGGGGGCGGAAAGAAACAGATACGCAGTATTTT.

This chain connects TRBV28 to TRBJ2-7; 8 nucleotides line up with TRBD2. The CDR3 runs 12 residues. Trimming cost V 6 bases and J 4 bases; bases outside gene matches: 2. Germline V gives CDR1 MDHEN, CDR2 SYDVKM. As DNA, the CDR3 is TGTGCCAGCAGCTTAGCGGGATACGAGCAGTACTTC. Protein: CASSLAGYEQYF.

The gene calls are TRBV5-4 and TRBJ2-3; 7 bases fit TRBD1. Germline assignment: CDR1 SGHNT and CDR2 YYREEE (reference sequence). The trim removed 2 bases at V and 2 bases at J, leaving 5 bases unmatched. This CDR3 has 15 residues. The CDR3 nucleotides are TGTGCCAGCAGCTTACCCGACAGGGACACAGATACGCAGTATTTT. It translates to CASSLPDRDTDTQYF.

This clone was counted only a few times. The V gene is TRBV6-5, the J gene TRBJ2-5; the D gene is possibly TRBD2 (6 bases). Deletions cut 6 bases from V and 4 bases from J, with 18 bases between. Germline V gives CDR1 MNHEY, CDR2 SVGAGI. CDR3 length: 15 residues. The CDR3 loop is CASSPGLPVSETQYF. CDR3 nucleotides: TGTGCCAGCAGCCCTGGACTACCCGTATCAGAGACCCAGTACTTC.

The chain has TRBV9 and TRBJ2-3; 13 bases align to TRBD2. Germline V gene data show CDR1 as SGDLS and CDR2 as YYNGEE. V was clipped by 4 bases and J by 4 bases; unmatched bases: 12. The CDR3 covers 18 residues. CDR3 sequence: CASSKLAGGPYVPDTQYF. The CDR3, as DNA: TGTGCCAGCAGCAAACTAGCGGGGGGGCCCTATGTACCAGATACGCAGTATTTT. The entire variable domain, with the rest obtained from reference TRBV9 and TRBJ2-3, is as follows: DSGVTQTPKHLITATGQRVTLRCSPRSGDLSVYWYQQSLDQGLQFLIQYYNGEERAKGNILERFSAQQFPDLHSELNLSSLELGDSALYFCASSKLAGGPYVPDTQYFGPGTRLTVL.

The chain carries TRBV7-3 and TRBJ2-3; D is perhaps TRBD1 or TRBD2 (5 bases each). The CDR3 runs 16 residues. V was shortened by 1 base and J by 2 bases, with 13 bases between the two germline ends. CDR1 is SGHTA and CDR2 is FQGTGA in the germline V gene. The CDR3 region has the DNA TGTGCCAGCAGCTTAAATGGGGGAGAATTCACAGATACGCAGTATTTT. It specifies CASSLNGGEFTDTQYF. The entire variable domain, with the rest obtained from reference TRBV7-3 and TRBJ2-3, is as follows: GAGVSQTPSNKVTEKGKYVELRCDPISGHTALYWYRQSLGQGPEFLIYFQGTGAADDSGLPNDRFFAVRPEGSVSTLKIQRTERGDSAVYLCASSLNGGEFTDTQYFGPGTRLTVL.

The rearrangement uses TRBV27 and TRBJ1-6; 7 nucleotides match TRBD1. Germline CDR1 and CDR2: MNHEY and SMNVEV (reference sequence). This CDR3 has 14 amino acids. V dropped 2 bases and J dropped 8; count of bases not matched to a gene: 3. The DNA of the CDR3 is TGTGCCAGCAGTTTACGACAGGGTTATTCACCCCTCCACTTT. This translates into CASSLRQGYSPLHF.

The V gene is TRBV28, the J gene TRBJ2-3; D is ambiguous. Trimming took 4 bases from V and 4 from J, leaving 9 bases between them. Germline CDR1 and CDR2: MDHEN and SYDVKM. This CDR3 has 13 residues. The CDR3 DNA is TGTGCCAGCAGTTCCATCATAGCAGATACGCAGTATTTT. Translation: CASSSIIADTQYF.

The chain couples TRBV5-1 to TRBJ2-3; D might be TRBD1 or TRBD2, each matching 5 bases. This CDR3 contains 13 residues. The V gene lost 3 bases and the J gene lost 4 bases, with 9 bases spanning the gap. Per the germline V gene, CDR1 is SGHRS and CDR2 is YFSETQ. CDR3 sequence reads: CASSWGSADTQYF. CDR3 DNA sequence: TGCGCCAGCAGCTGGGGGAGCGCAGATACGCAGTATTTT.

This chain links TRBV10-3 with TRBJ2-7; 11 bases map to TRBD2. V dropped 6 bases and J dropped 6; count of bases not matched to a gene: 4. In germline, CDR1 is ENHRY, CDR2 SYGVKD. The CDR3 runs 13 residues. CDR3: CAIRGTSGSEQYF. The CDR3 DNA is TGTGCCATCAGGGGCACTAGCGGGAGCGAGCAGTACTTC.

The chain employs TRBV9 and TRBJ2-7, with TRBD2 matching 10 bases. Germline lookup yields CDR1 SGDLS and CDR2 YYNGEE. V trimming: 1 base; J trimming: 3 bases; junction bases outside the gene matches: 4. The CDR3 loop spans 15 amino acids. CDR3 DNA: TGTGCCAGCAGCGTAAGGCCTAGCGGGAGCTACGAGCAGTACTTC. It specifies CASSVRPSGSYEQYF.

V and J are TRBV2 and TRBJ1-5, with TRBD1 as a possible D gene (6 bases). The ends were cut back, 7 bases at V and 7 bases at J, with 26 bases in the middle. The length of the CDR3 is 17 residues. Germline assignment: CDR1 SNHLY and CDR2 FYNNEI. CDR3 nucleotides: TGTGCCAGCACTCGGGGCGAACAGGGTCCAGTCGGGCAGCCCCAGCATTTT. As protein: CASTRGEQGPVGQPQHF.

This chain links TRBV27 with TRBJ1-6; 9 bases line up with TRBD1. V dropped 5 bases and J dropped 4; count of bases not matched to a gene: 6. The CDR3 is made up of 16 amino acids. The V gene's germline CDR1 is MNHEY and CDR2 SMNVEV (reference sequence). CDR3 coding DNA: TGTGCCAGCAGTCAGGGGACAGGGTTGTATAATTCACCCCTCCACTTT. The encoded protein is CASSQGTGLYNSPLHF.

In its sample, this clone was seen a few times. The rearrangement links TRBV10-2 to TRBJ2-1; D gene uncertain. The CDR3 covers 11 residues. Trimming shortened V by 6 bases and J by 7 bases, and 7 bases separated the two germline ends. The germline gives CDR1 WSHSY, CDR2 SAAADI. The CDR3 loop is CASSNQNEQFF. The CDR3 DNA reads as TGCGCCAGCAGCAACCAGAATGAGCAGTTCTTC.

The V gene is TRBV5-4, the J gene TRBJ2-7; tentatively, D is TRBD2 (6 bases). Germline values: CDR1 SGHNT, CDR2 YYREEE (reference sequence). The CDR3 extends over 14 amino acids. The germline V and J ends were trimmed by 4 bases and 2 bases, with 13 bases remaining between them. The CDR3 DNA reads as TGTGCCAGCAGCCGCGGGACCGCTACCTACGAGCAGTACTTC. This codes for CASSRGTATYEQYF.

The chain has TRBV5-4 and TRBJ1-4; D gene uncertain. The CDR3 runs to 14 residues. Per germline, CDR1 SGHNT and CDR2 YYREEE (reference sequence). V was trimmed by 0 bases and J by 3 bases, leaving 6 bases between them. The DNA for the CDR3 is TGTGCCAGCAGCTTGGAACGGGCTAATGAAAAACTGTTTTTT. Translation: CASSLERANEKLFF.